There are a few counts of the clone carrying this T cell receptor (beta chain). The data are from a study of CD8 T cells in ankylosing spondylitis. Via MiXCR, TCRdb re-called the 5' RACE reads, giving one row per CDR3 protein. The table records around 18,000 distinct CDR3 sequences, 8% to 9% of them present only once. Germline V gene data show CDR1 as MNHEY and CDR2 as SVGAGI. The CDR3 totals 13 residues. V shed 5 bases and J shed 10 bases, with 15 bases lying between them. This chain uses TRBV6-5 with TRBJ2-1; perhaps TRBD1 as D (6 bases). Specimen: blood. The TCR comes from a male donor with ankylosing spondylitis or in good health (not recorded which). The CDR3 nucleotides read TGTGCCAGCAGTGTCACAGGGTTTTGGGAGCAGTTCTTC. Translation gives CASSVTGFWEQFF.